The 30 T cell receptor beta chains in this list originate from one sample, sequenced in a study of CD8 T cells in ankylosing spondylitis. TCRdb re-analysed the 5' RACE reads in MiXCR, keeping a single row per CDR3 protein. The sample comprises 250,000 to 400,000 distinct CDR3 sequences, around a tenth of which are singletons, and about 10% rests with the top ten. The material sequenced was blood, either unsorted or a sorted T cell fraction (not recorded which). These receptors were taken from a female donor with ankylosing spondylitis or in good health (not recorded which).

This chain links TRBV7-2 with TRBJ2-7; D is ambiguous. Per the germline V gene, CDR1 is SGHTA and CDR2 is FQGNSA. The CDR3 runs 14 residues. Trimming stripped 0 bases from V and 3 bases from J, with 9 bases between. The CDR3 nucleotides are TGTGCCAGCAGCTTAGCAGGCTACCTCTACGAGCAGTACTTC. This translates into CASSLAGYLYEQYF. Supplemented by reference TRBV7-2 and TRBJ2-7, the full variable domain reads GAGVSQSPSNKVTEKGKDVELRCDPISGHTALYWYRQSLGQGLEFLIYFQGNSAPDKSGLPSDRFSAERTGGSVSTLTIQRTQQEDSAVYLCASSLAGYLYEQYFGPGTRLTVT.

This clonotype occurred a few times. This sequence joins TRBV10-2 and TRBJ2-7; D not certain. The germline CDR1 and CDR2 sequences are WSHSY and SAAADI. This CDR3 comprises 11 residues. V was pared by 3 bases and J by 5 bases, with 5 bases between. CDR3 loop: CASSELNEQYF. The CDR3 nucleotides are TGCGCCAGCAGTGAACTCAACGAGCAGTACTTC.

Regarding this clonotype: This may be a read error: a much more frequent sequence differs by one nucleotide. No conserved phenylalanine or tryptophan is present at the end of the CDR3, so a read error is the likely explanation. CDR3 DNA: TGTGCCAGCAAAGGCCTCACAGATACGCAGTATTAT. Encoded protein: CASKGLTDTQYY. J is TRBJ2-3 and V is TRBV28, with no clear D. With 7 bases removed from V and 2 bases from J, the gap between germline ends came to 7 bases. The CDR3 is 12 residues long. Germline CDR1 reads MDHEN; CDR2 reads SYDVKM.

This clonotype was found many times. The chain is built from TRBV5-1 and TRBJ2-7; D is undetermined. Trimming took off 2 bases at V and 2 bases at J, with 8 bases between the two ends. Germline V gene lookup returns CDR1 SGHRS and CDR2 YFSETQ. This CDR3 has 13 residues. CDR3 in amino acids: CASSFDPAYEQYF. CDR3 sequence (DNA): TGCGCCAGCAGCTTTGACCCTGCCTACGAGCAGTACTTC.

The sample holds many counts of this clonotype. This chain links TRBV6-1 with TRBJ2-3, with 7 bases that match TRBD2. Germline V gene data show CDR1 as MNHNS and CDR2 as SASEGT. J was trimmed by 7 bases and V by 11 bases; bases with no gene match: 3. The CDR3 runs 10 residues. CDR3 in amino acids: CALGGYTQYF. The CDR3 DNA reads TGTGCCTTGGGAGGGTATACGCAGTATTTT.

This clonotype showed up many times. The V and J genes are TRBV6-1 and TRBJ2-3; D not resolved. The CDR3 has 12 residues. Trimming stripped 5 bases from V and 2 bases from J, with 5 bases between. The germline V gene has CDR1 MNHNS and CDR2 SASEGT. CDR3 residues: CASSTHTDTQYF. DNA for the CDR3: TGTGCCAGCAGTACGCACACAGATACGCAGTATTTT.

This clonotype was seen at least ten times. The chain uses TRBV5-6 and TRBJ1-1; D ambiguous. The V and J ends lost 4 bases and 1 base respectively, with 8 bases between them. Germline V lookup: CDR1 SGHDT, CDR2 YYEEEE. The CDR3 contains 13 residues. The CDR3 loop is CASSPLGNTEAFF. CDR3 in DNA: TGTGCCAGCAGCCCTTTAGGGAACACTGAAGCTTTCTTT.

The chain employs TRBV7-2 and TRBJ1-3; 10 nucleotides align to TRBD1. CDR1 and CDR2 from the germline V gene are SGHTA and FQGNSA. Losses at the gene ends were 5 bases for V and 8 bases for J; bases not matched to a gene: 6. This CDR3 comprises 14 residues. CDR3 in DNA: TGTGCCAGCAGCCAGGACAGGGGGTTGGACACCATATATTTT. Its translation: CASSQDRGLDTIYF.

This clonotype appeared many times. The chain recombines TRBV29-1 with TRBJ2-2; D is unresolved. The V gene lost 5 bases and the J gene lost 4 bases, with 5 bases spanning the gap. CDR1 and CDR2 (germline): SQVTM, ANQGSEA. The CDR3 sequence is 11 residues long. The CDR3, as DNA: TGCAGCGTTCTTGGCACCGGGGAGCTGTTTTTT. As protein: CSVLGTGELFF.

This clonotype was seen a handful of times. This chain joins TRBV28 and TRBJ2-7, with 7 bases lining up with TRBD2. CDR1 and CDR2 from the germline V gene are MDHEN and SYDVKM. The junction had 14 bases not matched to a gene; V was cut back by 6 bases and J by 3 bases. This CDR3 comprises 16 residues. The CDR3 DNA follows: TGTGCCAGCAGCGGCGCGGGGGAGGAACGAATCTACGAGCAGTACTTC. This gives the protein CASSGAGEERIYEQYF.

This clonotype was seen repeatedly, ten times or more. CDR3 in amino acids: CASSQDKGTATTDTQYF. The CDR3 nucleotides are TGTGCCAGCAGCCAAGATAAGGGGACAGCAACCACAGATACGCAGTATTTT. This rearrangement joins TRBV3-1 to TRBJ2-3; the match to TRBD1 covers 7 bases. Germline V CDR1 and CDR2: LGHDT, YNNKEL (reference sequence). Germline trimming cut 0 bases from V and 2 bases from J; bases unmatched to any gene: 8. The CDR3 is 17 residues long.

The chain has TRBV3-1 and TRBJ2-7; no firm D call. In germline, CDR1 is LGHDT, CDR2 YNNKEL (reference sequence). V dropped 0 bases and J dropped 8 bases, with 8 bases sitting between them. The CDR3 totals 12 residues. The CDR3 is CASSQDERQQYF. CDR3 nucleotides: TGTGCCAGCAGCCAAGATGAGAGACAGCAGTACTTC.

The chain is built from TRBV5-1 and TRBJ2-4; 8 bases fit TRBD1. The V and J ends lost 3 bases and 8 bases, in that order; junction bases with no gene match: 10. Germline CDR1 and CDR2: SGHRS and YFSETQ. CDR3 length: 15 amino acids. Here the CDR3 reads CASSWGQERGDIQYF. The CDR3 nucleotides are TGCGCCAGCAGCTGGGGACAGGAGAGGGGAGACATTCAGTACTTC.

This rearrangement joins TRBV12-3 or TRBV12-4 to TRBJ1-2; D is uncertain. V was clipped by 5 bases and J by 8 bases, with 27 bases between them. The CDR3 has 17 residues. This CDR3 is CASSAPPWRTRSGGYTF. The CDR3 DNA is TGTGCCAGCAGTGCTCCCCCGTGGCGGACCAGATCGGGGGGCTACACCTTC.

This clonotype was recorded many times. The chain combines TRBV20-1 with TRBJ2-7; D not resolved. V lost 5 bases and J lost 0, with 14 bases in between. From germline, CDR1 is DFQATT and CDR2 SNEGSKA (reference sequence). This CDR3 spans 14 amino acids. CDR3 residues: CSAAVVLSSYEQYF. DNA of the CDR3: TGCAGTGCTGCCGTGGTTCTAAGCTCCTACGAGCAGTACTTC.

The CDR3: CASSYVGAKEGDTF. The CDR3 DNA sequence: TGTGCCAGCAGTTACGTAGGCGCGAAGGAAGGCGACACCTTC. V and J are TRBV6-2 or TRBV6-3 and TRBJ1-2; D uncertain. This CDR3 is 14 amino acids long. V was shortened by 2 bases and J by 12 bases, with 19 bases between the two germline ends. The V gene's germline CDR1 is MNHEY and CDR2 SVGEGT.

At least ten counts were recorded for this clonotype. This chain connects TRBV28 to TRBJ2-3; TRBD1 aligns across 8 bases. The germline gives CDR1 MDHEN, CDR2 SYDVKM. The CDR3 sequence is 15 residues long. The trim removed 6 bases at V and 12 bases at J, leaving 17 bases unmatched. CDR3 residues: CASRAGTGLRPFQYF. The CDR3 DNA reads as TGTGCCAGCAGGGCCGGGACAGGCCTTCGCCCGTTCCAGTATTTT.

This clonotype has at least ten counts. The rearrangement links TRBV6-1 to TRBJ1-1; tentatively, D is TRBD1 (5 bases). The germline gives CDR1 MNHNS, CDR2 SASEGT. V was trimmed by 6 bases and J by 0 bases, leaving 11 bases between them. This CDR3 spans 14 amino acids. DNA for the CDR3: TGTGCCAGCAGCTCCGGGACCATGAACACTGAAGCTTTCTTT. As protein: CASSSGTMNTEAFF.

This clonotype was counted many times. The CDR3, as DNA: TGCAGTGCTAGAGAAGGTCTGGGAAGTTCACCCCTCCACTTT. Its protein is CSAREGLGSSPLHF. The chain is built from TRBV20-1 and TRBJ1-6; D ambiguous. The CDR3 sequence is 14 residues long. V was trimmed by 0 bases and J by 9 bases, leaving 12 bases between them. Per germline, CDR1 DFQATT and CDR2 SNEGSKA (reference sequence).

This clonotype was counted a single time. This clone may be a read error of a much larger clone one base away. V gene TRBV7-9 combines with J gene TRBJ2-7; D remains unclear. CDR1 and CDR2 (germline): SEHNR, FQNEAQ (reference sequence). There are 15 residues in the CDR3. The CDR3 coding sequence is TGTGCCAGCAGCCCCGATGTCTCTGACTCCTACGAGCAGAACTTC. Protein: CASSPDVSDSYEQNF. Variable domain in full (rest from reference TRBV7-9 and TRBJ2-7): DTGVSQNPRHKITKRGQNVTFRCDPISEHNRLYWYRQTLGQGPEFLTYFQNEAQLEKSRLLSDRFSAERPKGSFSTLEIQRTEQGDSAMYLCASSPDVSDSYEQNFGPGTRLTVT.

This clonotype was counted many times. CDR3: CSVPGTGITDTQYF. The CDR3, as DNA: TGCAGCGTTCCCGGGACAGGGATCACAGATACGCAGTATTTT. The chain couples TRBV29-1 to TRBJ2-3; 9 nucleotides line up with TRBD1. V was pared by 5 bases and J by 2 bases, with 5 bases of the junction left unmatched. Germline CDR1 SQVTM, CDR2 ANQGSEA. The CDR3 spans 14 residues.

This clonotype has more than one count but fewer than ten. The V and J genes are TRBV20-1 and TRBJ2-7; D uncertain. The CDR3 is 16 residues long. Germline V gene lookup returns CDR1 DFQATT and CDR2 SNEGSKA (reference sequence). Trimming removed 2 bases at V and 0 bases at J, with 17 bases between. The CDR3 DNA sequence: TGCAGTGCTAGACCCCGACAAGGATGGAGCTCCTACGAGCAGTACTTC. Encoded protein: CSARPRQGWSSYEQYF.

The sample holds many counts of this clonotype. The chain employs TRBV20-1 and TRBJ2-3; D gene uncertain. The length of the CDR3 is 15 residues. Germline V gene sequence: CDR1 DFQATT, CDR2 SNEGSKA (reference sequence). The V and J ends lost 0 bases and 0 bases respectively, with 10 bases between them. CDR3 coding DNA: TGCAGTGCTAGAGATACGCAGATTAGCACAGATACGCAGTATTTT. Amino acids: CSARDTQISTDTQYF.

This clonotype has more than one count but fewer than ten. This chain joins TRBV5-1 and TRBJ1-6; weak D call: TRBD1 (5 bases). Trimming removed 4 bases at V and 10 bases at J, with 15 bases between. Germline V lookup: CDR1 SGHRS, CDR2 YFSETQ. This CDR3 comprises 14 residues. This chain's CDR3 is CASSSDSKRSPLHF. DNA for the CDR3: TGCGCCAGCAGCAGTGACAGTAAGCGATCACCCCTCCACTTT.

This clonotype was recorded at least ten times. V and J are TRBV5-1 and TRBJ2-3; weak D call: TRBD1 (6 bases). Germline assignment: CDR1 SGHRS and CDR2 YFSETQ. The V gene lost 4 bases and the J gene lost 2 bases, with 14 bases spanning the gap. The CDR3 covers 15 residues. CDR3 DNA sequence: TGCGCCAGCAGCAAACAGGGAACAACCACAGATACGCAGTATTTT. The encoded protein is CASSKQGTTTDTQYF.

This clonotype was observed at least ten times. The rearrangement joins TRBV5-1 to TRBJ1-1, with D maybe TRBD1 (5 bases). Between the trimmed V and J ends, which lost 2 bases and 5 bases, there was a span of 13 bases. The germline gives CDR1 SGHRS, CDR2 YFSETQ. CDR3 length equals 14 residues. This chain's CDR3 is CASSFVGLGTEAFF. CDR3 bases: TGCGCCAGCAGCTTCGTGGGGCTTGGGACTGAAGCTTTCTTT.

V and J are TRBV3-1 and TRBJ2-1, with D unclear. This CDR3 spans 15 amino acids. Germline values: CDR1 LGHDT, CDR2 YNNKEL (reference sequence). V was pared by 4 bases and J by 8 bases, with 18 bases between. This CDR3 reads CASSPRRILVDEQFF. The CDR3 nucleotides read TGTGCCAGCAGCCCAAGGCGCATTTTAGTGGATGAGCAGTTCTTC.

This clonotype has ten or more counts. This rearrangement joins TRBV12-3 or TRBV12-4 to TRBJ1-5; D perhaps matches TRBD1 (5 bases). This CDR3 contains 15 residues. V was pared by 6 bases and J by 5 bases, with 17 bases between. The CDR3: CASSREQGPHQPQHF. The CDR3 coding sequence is TGTGCCAGCAGCCGCGAGCAGGGCCCTCATCAGCCCCAGCATTTT.

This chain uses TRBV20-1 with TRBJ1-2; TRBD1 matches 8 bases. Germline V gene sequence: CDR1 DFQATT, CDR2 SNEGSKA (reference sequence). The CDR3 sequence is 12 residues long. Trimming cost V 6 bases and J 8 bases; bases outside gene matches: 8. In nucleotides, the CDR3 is TGCAGTGCCCCAGGACAGGGTCCAGGCTACACCTTC. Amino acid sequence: CSAPGQGPGYTF.

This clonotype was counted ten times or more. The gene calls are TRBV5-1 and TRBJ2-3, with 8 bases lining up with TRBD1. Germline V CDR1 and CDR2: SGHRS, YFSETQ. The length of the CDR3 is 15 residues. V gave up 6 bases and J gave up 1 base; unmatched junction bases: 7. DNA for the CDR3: TGCGCCAGCAACGAGGCGGGACAGGGCACAGATACGCAGTATTTT. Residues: CASNEAGQGTDTQYF.